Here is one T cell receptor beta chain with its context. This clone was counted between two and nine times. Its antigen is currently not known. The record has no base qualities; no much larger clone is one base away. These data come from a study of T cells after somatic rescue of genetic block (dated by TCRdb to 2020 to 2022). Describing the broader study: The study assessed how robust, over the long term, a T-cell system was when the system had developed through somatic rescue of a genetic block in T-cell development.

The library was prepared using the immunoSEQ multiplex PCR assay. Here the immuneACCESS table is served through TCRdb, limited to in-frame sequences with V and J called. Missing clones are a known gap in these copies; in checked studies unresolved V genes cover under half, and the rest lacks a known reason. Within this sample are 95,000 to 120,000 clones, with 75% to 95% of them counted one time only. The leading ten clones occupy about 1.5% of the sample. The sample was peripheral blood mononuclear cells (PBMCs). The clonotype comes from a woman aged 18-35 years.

The CDR3 corresponds to CASSLAGAGAFF. The nucleotide sequence reads TGTGCCAGCAGCTTAGCAGGGGCAGGGGCTTTCTTT. The V gene is TRBV7-9 and the J gene is TRBJ1-1; a tentative D call is TRBD1 (5 bases match). The CDR3 sequence holds 12 residues, the cysteine and phenylalanine included. Only the CDR3 part of the read is kept: 36 bases, read in frame from the first base. V is reduced by 0 bases and J by 11 bases, leaving a spacing of 10 bases between them. Via the germline V gene (reference sequence), CDR1 is SEHNR and CDR2 FQNEAQ.